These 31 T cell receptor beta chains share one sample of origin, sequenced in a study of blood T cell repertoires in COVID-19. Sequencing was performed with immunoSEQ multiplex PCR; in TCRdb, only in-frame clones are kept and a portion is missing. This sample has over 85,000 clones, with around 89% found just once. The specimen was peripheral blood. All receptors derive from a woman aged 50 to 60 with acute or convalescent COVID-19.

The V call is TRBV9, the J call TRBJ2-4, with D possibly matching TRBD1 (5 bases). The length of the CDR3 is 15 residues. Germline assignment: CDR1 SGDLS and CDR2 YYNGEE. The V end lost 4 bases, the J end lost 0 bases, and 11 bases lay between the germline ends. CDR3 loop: CASSTAQGAKNIQYF. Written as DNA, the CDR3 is TGTGCCAGCAGCACGGCGCAGGGAGCCAAAAACATTCAGTACTTC. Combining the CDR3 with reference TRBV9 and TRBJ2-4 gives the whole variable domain DSGVTQTPKHLITATGQRVTLRCSPRSGDLSVYWYQQSLDQGLQFLIQYYNGEERAKGNILERFSAQQFPDLHSELNLSSLELGDSALYFCASSTAQGAKNIQYFGAGTRLSVL.

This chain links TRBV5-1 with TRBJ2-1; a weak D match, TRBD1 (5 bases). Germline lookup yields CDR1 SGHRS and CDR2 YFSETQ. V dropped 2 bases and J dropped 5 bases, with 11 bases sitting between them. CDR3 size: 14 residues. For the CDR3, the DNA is TGCGCCAGCAGCTTTCCAGGGCCAGACAATGAGCAGTTCTTC. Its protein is CASSFPGPDNEQFF.

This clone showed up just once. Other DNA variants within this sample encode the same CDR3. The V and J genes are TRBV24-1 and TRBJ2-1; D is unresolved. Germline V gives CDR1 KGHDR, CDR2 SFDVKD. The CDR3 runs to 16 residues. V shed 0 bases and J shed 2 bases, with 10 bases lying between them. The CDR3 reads CATSDLPSGPYNEQFF. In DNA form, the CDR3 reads TGTGCCACCAGTGATTTGCCCTCTGGCCCCTACAATGAGCAGTTCTTC.

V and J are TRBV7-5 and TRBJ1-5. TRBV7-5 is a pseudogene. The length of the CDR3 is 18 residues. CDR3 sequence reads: CVRSLARGARCRIGPQHF. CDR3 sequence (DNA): TGTGTCAGAAGCTTAGCGCGGGGGGCGAGGTGTCGGATCGGGCCCCAGCATTTT.

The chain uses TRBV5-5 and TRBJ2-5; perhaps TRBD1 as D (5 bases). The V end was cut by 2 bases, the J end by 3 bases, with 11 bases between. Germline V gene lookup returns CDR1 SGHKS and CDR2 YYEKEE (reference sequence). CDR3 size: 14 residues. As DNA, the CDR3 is TGTGCCAGCAGCTTCTTGAGACAGAAAGAGACCCAGTACTTC. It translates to CASSFLRQKETQYF.

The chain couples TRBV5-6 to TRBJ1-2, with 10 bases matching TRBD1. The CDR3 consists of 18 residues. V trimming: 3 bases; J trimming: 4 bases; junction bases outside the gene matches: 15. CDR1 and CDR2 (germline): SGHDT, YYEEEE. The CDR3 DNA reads TGTGCCAGCAGCTCCCCTTCCCGGGACAGGGGATGGTCCTATGGCTACACCTTC. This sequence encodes CASSSPSRDRGWSYGYTF.

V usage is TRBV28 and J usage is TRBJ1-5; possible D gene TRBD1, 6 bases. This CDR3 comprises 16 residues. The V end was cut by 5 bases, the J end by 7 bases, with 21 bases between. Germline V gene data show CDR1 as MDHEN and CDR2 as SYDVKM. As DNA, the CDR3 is TGTGCCAGCAGTCCCGGGGGCGGGGAGGGGTGGCAGCCCCAGCATTTT. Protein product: CASSPGGGEGWQPQHF.

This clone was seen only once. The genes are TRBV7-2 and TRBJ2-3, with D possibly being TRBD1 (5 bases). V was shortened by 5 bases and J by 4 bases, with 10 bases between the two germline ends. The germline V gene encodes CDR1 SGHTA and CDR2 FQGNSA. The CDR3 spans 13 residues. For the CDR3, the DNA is TGTGCCAGCAGCCCAGGGTACCCAGATACGCAGTATTTT. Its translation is CASSPGYPDTQYF.

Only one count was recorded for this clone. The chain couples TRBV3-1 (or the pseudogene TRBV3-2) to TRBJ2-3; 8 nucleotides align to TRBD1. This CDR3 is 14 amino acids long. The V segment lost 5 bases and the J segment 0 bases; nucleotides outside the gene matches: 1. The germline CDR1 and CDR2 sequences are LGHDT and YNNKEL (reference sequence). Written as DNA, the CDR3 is TGTGCCAGCAGCAGGGACAGGAGCACAGATACGCAGTATTTT. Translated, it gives CASSRDRSTDTQYF.

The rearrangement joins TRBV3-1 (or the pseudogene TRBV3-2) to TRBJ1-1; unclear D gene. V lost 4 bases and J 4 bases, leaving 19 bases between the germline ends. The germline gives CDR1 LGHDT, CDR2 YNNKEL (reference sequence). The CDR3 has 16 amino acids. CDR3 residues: CASSPRGGPRSTEAFF. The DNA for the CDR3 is TGTGCCAGCAGCCCCCGGGGAGGGCCCCGGAGCACTGAAGCTTTCTTT.

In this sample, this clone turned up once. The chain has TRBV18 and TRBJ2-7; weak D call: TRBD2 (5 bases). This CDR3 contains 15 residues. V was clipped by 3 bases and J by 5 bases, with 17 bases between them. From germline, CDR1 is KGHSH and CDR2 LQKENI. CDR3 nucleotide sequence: TGTGCCAGCTCACCCCTGGGTAGCGTATCCCACGAGCAGTACTTC. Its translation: CASSPLGSVSHEQYF.

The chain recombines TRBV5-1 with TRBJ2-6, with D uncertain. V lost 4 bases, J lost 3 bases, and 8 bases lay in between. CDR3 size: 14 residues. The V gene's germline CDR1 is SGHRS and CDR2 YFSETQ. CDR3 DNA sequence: TGCGCCAGCAGCCAGTCAGGTGGGGCCAACGTCCTGACTTTC. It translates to CASSQSGGANVLTF.

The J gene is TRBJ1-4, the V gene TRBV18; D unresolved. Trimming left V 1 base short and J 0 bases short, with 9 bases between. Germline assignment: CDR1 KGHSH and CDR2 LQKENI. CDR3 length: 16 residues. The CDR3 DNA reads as TGTGCCAGCTCACCACGCCGAGTGGCAACTAATGAAAAACTGTTTTTT. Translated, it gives CASSPRRVATNEKLFF.

The CDR3 spells CASSTTGHSTDTQYF. In nucleotides, the CDR3 is TGTGCCAGCAGCACGACAGGGCATAGCACAGATACGCAGTATTTT. The chain couples TRBV9 to TRBJ2-3, with 7 nucleotides matching TRBD1. The germline V gene has CDR1 SGDLS and CDR2 YYNGEE. The length of the CDR3 is 15 residues. V lost 4 bases to trimming and J lost 0 bases; unmatched junction nucleotides: 5.

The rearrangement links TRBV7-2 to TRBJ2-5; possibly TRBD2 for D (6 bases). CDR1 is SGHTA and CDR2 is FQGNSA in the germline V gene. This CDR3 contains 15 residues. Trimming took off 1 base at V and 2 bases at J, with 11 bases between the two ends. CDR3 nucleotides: TGTGCCAGCAGCTTAGGGGCAGGGAGGCAAGAGACCCAGTACTTC. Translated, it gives CASSLGAGRQETQYF.

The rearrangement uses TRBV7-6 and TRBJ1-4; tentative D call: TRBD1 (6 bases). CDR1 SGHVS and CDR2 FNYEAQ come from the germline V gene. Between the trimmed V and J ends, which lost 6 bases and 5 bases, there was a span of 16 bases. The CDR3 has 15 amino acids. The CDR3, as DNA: TGTGCCAGCAGTCCGGGGGGACACCGAAATGAAAAACTGTTTTTT. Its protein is CASSPGGHRNEKLFF.

CDR3 DNA: TGCGCCAGCAGCCCCCCCGCGGGACAGTACGAGCAGTACTTC. This encodes CASSPPAGQYEQYF. The chain links TRBV5-1 to TRBJ2-7; maybe TRBD1 (7 bases). Germline loops: CDR1 SGHRS, CDR2 YFSETQ. V was trimmed by 4 bases and J by 4 bases, leaving 15 bases between them. The CDR3 totals 14 residues.

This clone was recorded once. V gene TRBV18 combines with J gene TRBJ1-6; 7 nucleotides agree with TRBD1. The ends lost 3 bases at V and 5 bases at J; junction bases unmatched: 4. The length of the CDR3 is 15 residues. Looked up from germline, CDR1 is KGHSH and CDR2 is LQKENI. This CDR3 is CASSPNDRDNSPLHF. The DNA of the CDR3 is TGTGCCAGCTCACCCAACGACAGGGATAATTCACCCCTCCACTTT.

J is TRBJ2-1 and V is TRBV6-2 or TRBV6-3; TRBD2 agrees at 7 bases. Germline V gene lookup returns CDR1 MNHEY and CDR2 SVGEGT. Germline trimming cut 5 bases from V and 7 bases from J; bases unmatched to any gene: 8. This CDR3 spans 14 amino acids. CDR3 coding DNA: TGTGCCAGCAGTACGGGAGGCCTTCGGAATGAGCAGTTCTTC. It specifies CASSTGGLRNEQFF.

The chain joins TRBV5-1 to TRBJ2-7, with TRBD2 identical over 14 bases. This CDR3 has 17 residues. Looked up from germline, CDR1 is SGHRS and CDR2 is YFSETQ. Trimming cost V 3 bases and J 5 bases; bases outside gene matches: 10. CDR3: CASSSVGGLAGVHEQYF. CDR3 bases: TGCGCCAGCAGCTCCGTGGGGGGACTAGCGGGAGTACACGAGCAGTACTTC.

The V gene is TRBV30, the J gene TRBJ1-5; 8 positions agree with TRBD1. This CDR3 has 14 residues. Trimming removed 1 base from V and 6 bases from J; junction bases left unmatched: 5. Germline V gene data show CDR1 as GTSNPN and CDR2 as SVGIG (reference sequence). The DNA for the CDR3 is TGTGCCTGGAGTGCCGACAGGGGCGGTCAGCCCCAGCATTTT. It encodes CAWSADRGGQPQHF.

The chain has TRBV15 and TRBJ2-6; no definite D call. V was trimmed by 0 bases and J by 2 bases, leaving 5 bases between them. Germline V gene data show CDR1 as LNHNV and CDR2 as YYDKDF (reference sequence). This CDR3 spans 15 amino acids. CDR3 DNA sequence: TGTGCCACCAGCAGAGATCTAGCTGGGGCCAACGTCCTGACTTTC. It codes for CATSRDLAGANVLTF.

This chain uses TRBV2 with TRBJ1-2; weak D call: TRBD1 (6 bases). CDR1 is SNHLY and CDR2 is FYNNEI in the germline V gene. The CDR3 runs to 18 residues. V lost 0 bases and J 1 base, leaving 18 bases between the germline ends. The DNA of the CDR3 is TGTGCCAGCAGTGAAGCGCTGGGGAGGGACACCATTAACTATGGCTACACCTTC. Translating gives CASSEALGRDTINYGYTF.

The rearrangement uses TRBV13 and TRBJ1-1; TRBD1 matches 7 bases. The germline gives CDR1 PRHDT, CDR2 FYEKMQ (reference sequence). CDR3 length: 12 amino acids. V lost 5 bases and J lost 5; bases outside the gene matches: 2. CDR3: CASSRTGTEAFF. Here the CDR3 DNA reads TGTGCCAGCAGCAGGACAGGTACTGAAGCTTTCTTT.

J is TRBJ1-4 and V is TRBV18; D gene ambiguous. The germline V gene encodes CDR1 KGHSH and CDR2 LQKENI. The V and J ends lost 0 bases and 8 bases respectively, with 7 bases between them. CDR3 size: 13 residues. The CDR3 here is CASSPPSGEKLFF. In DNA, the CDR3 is TGTGCCAGCTCACCACCGTCGGGGGAAAAACTGTTTTTT.

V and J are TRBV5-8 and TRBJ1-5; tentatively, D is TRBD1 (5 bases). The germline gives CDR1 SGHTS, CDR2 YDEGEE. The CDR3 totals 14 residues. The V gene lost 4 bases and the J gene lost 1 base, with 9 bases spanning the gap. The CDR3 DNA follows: TGTGCCAGCAGCGGGGGAGGCAGCAATCAGCCCCAGCATTTT. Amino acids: CASSGGGSNQPQHF.

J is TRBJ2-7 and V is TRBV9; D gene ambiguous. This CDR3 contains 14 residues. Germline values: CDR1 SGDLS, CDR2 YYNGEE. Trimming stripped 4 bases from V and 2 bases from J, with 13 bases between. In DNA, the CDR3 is TGTGCCAGCAGCCCTGCTTCGCGTCCCTACGAGCAGTACTTC. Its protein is CASSPASRPYEQYF.

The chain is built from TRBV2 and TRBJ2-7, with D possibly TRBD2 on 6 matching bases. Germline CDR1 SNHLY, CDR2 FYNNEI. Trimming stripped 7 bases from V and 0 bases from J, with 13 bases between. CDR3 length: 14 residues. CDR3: CASMQAGTSYEQYF. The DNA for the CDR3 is TGTGCCAGCATGCAAGCGGGTACCTCCTACGAGCAGTACTTC. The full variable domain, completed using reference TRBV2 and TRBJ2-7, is EPEVTQTPSHQVTQMGQEVILRCVPISNHLYFYWYRQILGQKVEFLVSFYNNEISEKSEIFDDQFSVERPDGSNFTLKIRSTKLEDSAMYFCASMQAGTSYEQYFGPGTRLTVT.

This CDR3 reads CASSVGLQGETQYF. The DNA of the CDR3 is TGTGCCAGCAGCGTAGGTCTGCAGGGTGAGACCCAGTACTTC. The rearrangement uses TRBV9 and TRBJ2-5; maybe TRBD1 (5 bases). V lost 0 bases and J lost 5, with 11 bases in between. CDR1 SGDLS and CDR2 YYNGEE come from the germline V gene. CDR3 length: 14 amino acids.

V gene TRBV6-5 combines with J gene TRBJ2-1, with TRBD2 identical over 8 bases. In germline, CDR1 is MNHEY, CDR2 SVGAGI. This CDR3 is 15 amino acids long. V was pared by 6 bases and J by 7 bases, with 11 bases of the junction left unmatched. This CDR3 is CASRQVPAGANEQFF. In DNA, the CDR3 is TGTGCCAGCAGGCAGGTCCCAGCGGGAGCGAATGAGCAGTTCTTC.

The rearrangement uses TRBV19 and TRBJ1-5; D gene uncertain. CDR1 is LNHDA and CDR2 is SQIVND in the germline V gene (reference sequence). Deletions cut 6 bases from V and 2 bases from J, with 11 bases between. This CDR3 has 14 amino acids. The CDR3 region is CASSALLGNQPQHF. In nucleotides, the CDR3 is TGTGCCAGTAGCGCACTACTGGGCAATCAGCCCCAGCATTTT.